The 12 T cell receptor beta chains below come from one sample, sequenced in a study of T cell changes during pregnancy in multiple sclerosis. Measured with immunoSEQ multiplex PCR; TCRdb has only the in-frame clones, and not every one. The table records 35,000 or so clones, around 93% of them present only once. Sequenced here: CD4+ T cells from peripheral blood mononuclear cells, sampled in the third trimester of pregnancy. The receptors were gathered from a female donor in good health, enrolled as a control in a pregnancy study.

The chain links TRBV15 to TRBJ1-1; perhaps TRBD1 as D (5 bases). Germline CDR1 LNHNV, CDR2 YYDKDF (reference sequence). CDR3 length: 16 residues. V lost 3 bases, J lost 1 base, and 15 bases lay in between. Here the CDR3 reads CATSRVPSGRNTEAFF. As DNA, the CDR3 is TGTGCCACCAGCAGGGTCCCCTCAGGGCGGAACACTGAAGCTTTCTTT.

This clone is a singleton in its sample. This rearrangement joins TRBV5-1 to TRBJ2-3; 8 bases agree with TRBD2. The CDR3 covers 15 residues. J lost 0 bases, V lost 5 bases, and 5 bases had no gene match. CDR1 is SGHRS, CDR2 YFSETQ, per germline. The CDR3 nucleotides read TGCGCCAGCAGGGAGGGACTAGTCAGCACAGATACGCAGTATTTT. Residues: CASREGLVSTDTQYF.

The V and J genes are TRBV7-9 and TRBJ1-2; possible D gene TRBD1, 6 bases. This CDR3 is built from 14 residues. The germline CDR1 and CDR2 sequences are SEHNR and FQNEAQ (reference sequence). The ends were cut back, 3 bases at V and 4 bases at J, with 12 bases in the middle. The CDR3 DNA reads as TGTGCCAGCAGCTTGGCCTCGACAGGCTATGGCTACACCTTC. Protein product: CASSLASTGYGYTF.

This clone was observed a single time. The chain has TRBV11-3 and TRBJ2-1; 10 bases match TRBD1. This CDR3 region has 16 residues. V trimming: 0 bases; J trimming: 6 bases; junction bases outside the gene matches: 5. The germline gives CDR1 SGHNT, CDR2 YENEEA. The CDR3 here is CASSLDSGQGSNEQFF. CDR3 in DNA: TGTGCCAGCAGCTTAGATTCGGGACAGGGGTCCAATGAGCAGTTCTTC.

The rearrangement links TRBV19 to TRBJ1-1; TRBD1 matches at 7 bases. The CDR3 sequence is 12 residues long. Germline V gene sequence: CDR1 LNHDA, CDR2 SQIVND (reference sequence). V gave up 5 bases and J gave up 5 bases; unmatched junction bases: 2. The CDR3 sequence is CASSEDRTEAFF. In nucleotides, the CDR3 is TGTGCCAGTAGTGAGGACAGGACTGAAGCTTTCTTT.

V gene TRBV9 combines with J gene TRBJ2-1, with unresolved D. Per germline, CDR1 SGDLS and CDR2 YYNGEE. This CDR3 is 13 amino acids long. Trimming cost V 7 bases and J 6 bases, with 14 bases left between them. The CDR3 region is CASLERPSNEQFF. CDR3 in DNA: TGTGCCAGCCTTGAGCGACCTAGCAATGAGCAGTTCTTC.

The CDR3 is CASSSRRGSYEQYF. The DNA for the CDR3 is TGTGCCAGCAGTTCCCGTCGGGGCTCCTACGAGCAGTACTTC. The genes are TRBV6-1 and TRBJ2-7; maybe TRBD2 (5 bases). CDR3 length: 14 residues. The V gene lost 5 bases and the J gene lost 0 bases, with 11 bases spanning the gap. The V gene's germline CDR1 is MNHNS and CDR2 SASEGT.

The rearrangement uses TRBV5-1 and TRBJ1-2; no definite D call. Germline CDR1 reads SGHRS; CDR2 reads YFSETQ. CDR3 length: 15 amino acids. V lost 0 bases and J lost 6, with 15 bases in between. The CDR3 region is CASSLELGSKDGYTF. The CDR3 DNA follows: TGCGCCAGCAGCTTGGAATTGGGCAGCAAGGATGGCTACACCTTC. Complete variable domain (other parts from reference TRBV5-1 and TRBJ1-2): KAGVTQTPRYLIKTRGQQVTLSCSPISGHRSVSWYQQTPGQGLQFLFEYFSETQRNKGNFPGRFSGRQFSNSRSEMNVSTLELGDSALYLCASSLELGSKDGYTFGSGTRLTVV.

The CDR3 reads CASSSLFQGTYEQYF. CDR3 DNA: TGTGCCAGCAGTTCCCTCTTCCAGGGGACCTACGAGCAGTACTTC. The rearrangement uses TRBV27 and TRBJ2-7, with a possible D match to TRBD1 (6 bases). The germline gives CDR1 MNHEY, CDR2 SMNVEV (reference sequence). The CDR3 has 15 residues. V was shortened by 4 bases and J by 2 bases, with 15 bases between the two germline ends.

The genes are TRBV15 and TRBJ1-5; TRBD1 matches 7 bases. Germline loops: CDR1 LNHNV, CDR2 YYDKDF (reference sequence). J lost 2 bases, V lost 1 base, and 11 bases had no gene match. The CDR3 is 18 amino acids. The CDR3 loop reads CATSRGRQGIFGNQPQHF. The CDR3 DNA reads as TGTGCCACCAGCAGAGGCCGACAGGGCATTTTTGGCAATCAGCCCCAGCATTTT.

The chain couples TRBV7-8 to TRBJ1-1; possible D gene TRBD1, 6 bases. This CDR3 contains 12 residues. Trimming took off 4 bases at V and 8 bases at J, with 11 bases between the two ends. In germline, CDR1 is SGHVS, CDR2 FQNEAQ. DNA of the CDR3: TGTGCCAGCAGCTCCCCGGGGGGCGAAGCTTTCTTT. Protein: CASSSPGGEAFF.

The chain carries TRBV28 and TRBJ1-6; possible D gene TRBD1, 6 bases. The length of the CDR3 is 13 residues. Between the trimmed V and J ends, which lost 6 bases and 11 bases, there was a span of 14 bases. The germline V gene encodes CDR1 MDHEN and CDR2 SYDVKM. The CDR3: CASRVSRGPPLHF. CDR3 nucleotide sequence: TGTGCCAGCAGGGTTTCCAGGGGTCCACCCCTCCACTTT.